A selection of T cell receptor beta chains follows, all from one sample in a study of identical twins. TCRdb re-called the 5' RACE reads through MiXCR, storing one row per CDR3 protein. In the table there are 420,000 or so distinct CDR3 sequences, 18% of which are singletons. Sequences were obtained from naive T cells sorted from blood. Receptor source: a man in his fifties or sixties in good health. CDR3s include the opening cysteine and the closing phenylalanine or tryptophan. D genes are given only for firm matches. Only part of the rows carry a size: once, few, many, or a class if the clone is expanded.

clone_size d_call j_call v_call cdr3_aa cdr3_nt
few . TRBJ1-2 TRBV5-1 CASSLLYRVDPLYYGYTF TGCGCCAGCAGCTTGCTGTACAGGGTGGACCCTCTGTACTATGGCTACACCTTC
. TRBD2 TRBJ2-4 TRBV6-1 CASSPGVSGDIQYF TGTGCCAGCAGTCCCGGGGTTAGCGGGGACATTCAGTACTTC
once . TRBJ2-1 TRBV7-2 CASSLVAAGIHNEQFF TGTGCCAGCAGCTTAGTTGCTGCCGGAATTCACAATGAGCAGTTCTTC
few TRBD2 TRBJ2-7 TRBV12-3/TRBV12-4 CASSHNGGGRRDEQYF TGTGCCAGCAGTCATAATGGCGGGGGGCGGAGGGACGAGCAGTACTTC
. TRBD1 TRBJ2-2 TRBV29-1 CSARQGVGPGELFF TGCAGCGCCAGACAGGGGGTTGGTCCCGGGGAGCTGTTTTTT
few . TRBJ1-3 TRBV5-1 CASSKDPSSGNTIYF TGCGCCAGCAGCAAGGACCCGAGCTCTGGAAACACCATATATTTT
few . TRBJ1-1 TRBV5-1 CASSKVREDTEAFF TGCGCCAGCAGTAAGGTTCGAGAGGACACTGAAGCTTTCTTT
few . TRBJ2-1 TRBV2 CASSDLSGIRNNEQFF TGTGCCAGCAGTGATCTTTCCGGGATTAGGAACAATGAGCAGTTCTTC
. . TRBJ2-4 TRBV4-3 CASSQWGAGTNIQYF TGCGCCAGCAGCCAGTGGGGGGCGGGAACAAACATTCAGTACTTC
. . TRBJ2-1 TRBV9 CASSPLRGSYNEQFF TGTGCCAGCAGCCCGCTTAGGGGCTCCTACAATGAGCAGTTCTTC
. . TRBJ1-6 TRBV5-6 CASSFDSNNSPLHF TGTGCCAGCAGCTTTGACAGCAATAATTCACCCCTCCACTTT
many TRBD2 TRBJ2-1 TRBV6-2/TRBV6-3 CASSYGLAGVEQFF TGTGCCAGCAGTTATGGGCTAGCGGGAGTTGAGCAGTTCTTC